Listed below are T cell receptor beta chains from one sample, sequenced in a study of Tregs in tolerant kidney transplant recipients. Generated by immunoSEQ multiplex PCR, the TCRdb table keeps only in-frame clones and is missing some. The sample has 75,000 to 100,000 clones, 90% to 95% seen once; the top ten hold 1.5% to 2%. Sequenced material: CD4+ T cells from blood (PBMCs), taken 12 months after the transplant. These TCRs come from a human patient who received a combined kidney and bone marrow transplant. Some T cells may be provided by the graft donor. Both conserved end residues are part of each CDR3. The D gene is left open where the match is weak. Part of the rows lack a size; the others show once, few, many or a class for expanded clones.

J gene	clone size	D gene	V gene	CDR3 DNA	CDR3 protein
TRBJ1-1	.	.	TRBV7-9	TGTGCCAGCAGCTATCGACAGCATCATGAAGCTTTCTTT	CASSYRQHHEAFF
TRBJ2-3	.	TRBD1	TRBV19	TGTGCCAGTAGGGAAGACAGGGGTACAGATACGCAGTATTTT	CASREDRGTDTQYF
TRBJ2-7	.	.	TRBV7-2	TGTGCCAGCAGCTTATCTAGAAGCGAGCAGTACTTC	CASSLSRSEQYF
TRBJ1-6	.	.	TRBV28	TGTGCCAGCAACTTGGGACAATATAATTCACCCCTCCACTTT	CASNLGQYNSPLHF
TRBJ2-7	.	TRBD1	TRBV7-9	TGTGCCAGCAGCTCTCCCGGCACAGGGGGCCACGAGCAGTACTTC	CASSSPGTGGHEQYF
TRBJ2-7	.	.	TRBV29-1	TGCAGCGTTGAAGACGGCGGGAAAGGGGCTCTATACGAGCAGTACTTC	CSVEDGGKGALYEQYF
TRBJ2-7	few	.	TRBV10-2	TGCGCCAGCACTCAGACTCCCCGATACGAGCAGTACTTC	CASTQTPRYEQYF
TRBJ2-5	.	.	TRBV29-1	TGCAGCGTTGGCCCCGGGTTAGAGACCCAGTACTTC	CSVGPGLETQYF
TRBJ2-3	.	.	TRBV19	TGTGCCAGTAGTATAGATCATCTCCCTAGTGAAACAGATACGCAGTATTTT	CASSIDHLPSETDTQYF
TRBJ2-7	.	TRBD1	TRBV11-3	TGTGCCAGCAGCTTACTCTCCGGGACAGGGAGCGAGCAGTACTTC	CASSLLSGTGSEQYF
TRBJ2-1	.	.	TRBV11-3	TGTGCCAGCAGCTTAGGCCGCGGGTACAATGAGCAGTTCTTC	CASSLGRGYNEQFF
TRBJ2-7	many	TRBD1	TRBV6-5	TGTGCCAGCAGGGCCGCCGGACAGGGCGACTACGAGCAGTACTTC	CASRAAGQGDYEQYF
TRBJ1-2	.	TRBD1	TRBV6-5	TGTGCCAGCAGCCGGGCGCAGGGGGCACGCGGCTACACCTTC	CASSRAQGARGYTF
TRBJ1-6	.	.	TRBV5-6	TGTGCCAGCAGCTTCCCAGGGCGGTTTTCACCCCTCCACTTT	CASSFPGRFSPLHF
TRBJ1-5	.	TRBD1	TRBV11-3	TGTGCCAGCAGCTTACAAAAGAGGACAGGGGGAAATCAGCCCCAGCATTTT	CASSLQKRTGGNQPQHF
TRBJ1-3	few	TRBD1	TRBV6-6	TGTGCCAGCAGAAAACAGGGGTCTGGAAACACCATATATTTT	CASRKQGSGNTIYF
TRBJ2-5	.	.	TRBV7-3	TGTGCCAGCAGCGCAACCCGGGGGGCCTGGGAGACCCAGTACTTC	CASSATRGAWETQYF
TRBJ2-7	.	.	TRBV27	TGTGCCAGCAGTCGGTGGGGCAGGGGTACGGAGCAGTACTTC	CASSRWGRGTEQYF
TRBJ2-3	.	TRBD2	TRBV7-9	TGTGCCAGCAGCTTAGGCGGGAGCCCAGATACGCAGTATTTT	CASSLGGSPDTQYF